The 15 T cell receptor beta chains given below trace back to one sample, sequenced in a study of cytomegalovirus exposure and HLA in healthy donors. The PCR contained 60 Vbeta and 13 Jbeta primers. Libraries were prepared by immunoSEQ multiplex PCR; TCRdb keeps only in-frame clonotypes and omits some of them. This table has around 140,000 clones, about 83% appearing once. Sequencing was done on a sample of PBMCs. The origin of the receptors is a woman younger than 45 in good health and CMV-seronegative.

The chain joins TRBV11-2 to TRBJ1-1, with TRBD1 matching over 9 bases. Germline V gene lookup returns CDR1 SGHAT and CDR2 FQNNGV. V was clipped by 4 bases and J by 1 base; unmatched bases: 1. This CDR3 region has 14 residues. The CDR3: CASSSGQGNTEAFF. As DNA, the CDR3 is TGTGCCAGCAGCTCGGGACAGGGGAACACTGAAGCTTTCTTT.

About this clone: Other DNA sequences from this sample encode an identical CDR3 as well. V gene TRBV7-9 combines with J gene TRBJ1-1; 10 positions match TRBD1. V lost 5 bases and J lost 3; bases outside the gene matches: 3. The CDR3 contains 14 residues. Germline loops: CDR1 SEHNR, CDR2 FQNEAQ (reference sequence). The DNA of the CDR3 is TGTGCCAGCAGCAGCGGACAGGGGGACACTGAAGCTTTCTTT. Translation gives CASSSGQGDTEAFF.

The table lists this clone with a count of one. The junction differs from germline at one of its ends, possibly a read error. This chain connects TRBV7-9 to TRBJ1-5; TRBD1 aligns across 9 bases. Germline V gene data show CDR1 as SEHNR and CDR2 as FQNEAQ (reference sequence). This CDR3 has 15 amino acids. DNA of the CDR3: TGTTCCAGCAGCTCGTACAGGGGGCGCAGGGAGCCCCAGCATTTT. Its protein product is CSSSSYRGRREPQHF.

V gene TRBV7-3 combines with J gene TRBJ2-1, with 10 bases lining up with TRBD1. CDR1 is SGHTA, CDR2 FQGTGA, per germline. After removal of 2 bases from V and 6 bases from J, the junction contained 4 bases not matched to a gene. The CDR3 is 15 amino acids. This CDR3 is CASSLGRTGGNEQFF. The CDR3 bases are TGTGCCAGCAGCTTAGGCCGGACAGGGGGCAATGAGCAGTTCTTC.

Concerning this clone: Other nucleotide sequences from this sample produce the same CDR3. The chain uses TRBV28 and TRBJ2-7, with D possibly being TRBD1 (6 bases). The CDR3 is made up of 14 amino acids. V lost 4 bases and J lost 2, with 12 bases in between. CDR1 is MDHEN and CDR2 is SYDVKM in the germline V gene. CDR3 amino acids: CASSSRDTTYEQYF. For the CDR3, the DNA is TGTGCCAGCAGTTCCCGGGACACCACCTACGAGCAGTACTTC.

V and J are TRBV6-5 and TRBJ1-2; TRBD1 agrees at 9 bases. Germline CDR1 MNHEY, CDR2 SVGAGI. CDR3 size: 15 residues. Losses at the gene ends were 6 bases for V and 4 bases for J; bases not matched to a gene: 9. The CDR3 sequence: CASRAIGTGTYGYTF. The CDR3 nucleotides read TGTGCCAGCAGAGCAATCGGGACAGGGACCTATGGCTACACCTTC.

The chain uses TRBV29-1 and TRBJ1-1, with D possibly matching TRBD1 (6 bases). Germline V gives CDR1 SQVTM, CDR2 ANQGSEA. V gave up 3 bases and J gave up 8 bases, with 16 bases separating them. The CDR3 contains 13 residues. Here the CDR3 reads CSVEGGGRVEAFF. CDR3 coding DNA: TGCAGCGTTGAGGGTGGGGGCCGGGTCGAAGCTTTCTTT.

The chain carries TRBV6-5 and TRBJ2-3, with D possibly TRBD2 on 5 matching bases. Trimming left V 0 bases short and J 1 base short, with 11 bases between. The CDR3 spans 16 residues. Germline V gene data show CDR1 as MNHEY and CDR2 as SVGAGI. CDR3 in DNA: TGTGCCAGCAGTTACTCGGAGGAGGTTGGCACAGATACGCAGTATTTT. It specifies CASSYSEEVGTDTQYF.

This chain connects TRBV20-1 to TRBJ2-1; a weak D match, TRBD1 (6 bases). Trimming cost V 3 bases and J 9 bases, with 9 bases left between them. The CDR3 loop spans 11 amino acids. Germline V lookup: CDR1 DFQATT, CDR2 SNEGSKA (reference sequence). The CDR3 DNA sequence: TGCAGTGCTAGGCAGGGGCTTGAGCAGTTCTTC. Protein sequence: CSARQGLEQFF.

This clone showed up just once. The genes are TRBV4-1 and TRBJ2-1, with 11 bases that match TRBD2. The CDR3 spans 18 residues. The V segment lost 0 bases and the J segment 6 bases; nucleotides outside the gene matches: 10. Germline CDR1 reads MGHRA; CDR2 reads YSYEKL. CDR3: CASSQDLPSGGIFNEQFF. The CDR3 DNA follows: TGCGCCAGCAGCCAAGATCTCCCTAGCGGGGGGATCTTCAATGAGCAGTTCTTC.

V is TRBV2 and J is TRBJ2-2; 7 nucleotides match TRBD2. This CDR3 comprises 17 residues. The germline CDR1 and CDR2 sequences are SNHLY and FYNNEI. V lost 4 bases and J lost 2; bases outside the gene matches: 10. The CDR3 sequence: CASSAPPGLLNTGELFF. The CDR3 coding sequence is TGTGCCAGCAGTGCCCCCCCGGGACTACTTAACACCGGGGAGCTGTTTTTT.

CDR3 coding DNA: TGCGCCAGCAGCCAAGATCCCCCCCCAGGGGGATATGGCTACACCTTC. Residues: CASSQDPPPGGYGYTF. The J gene is TRBJ1-2, the V gene TRBV4-3; 7 nucleotides align to TRBD1. V lost 0 bases to trimming and J lost 5 bases; unmatched junction nucleotides: 9. Per the germline V gene, CDR1 is LGHNA and CDR2 is YSLEER. This CDR3 contains 16 residues.

A single count supports this clone. This sequence joins TRBV7-7 and TRBJ2-3, with 10 bases lining up with TRBD2. The germline V gene has CDR1 SSHAT and CDR2 FNYEAQ (reference sequence). The V segment lost 5 bases and the J segment 5 bases; nucleotides outside the gene matches: 7. The CDR3 extends over 15 amino acids. CDR3 sequence: CASSRSGGPIDTQYF. The CDR3 DNA is TGTGCCAGCAGCCGTAGCGGGGGGCCTATAGATACGCAGTATTTT. Using reference TRBV7-7 and TRBJ2-3 for the parts outside the CDR3, the full variable domain is GAGVSQSPRYKVTKRGQDVTLRCDPISSHATLYWYQQALGQGPEFLTYFNYEAQPDKSGLPSDRFSAERPEGSISTLTIQRTEQRDSAMYRCASSRSGGPIDTQYFGPGTRLTVL.

This clone showed up just a few times. The gene calls are TRBV12-5 and TRBJ1-4; D unclear. Trimming removed 0 bases from V and 7 bases from J, with 9 bases in between. The CDR3 is 14 amino acids. Germline-derived CDR1 and CDR2 are LGHNT and FRNRAP. The CDR3 DNA sequence: TGTGCTAGTGGTTTGGTACTGGGGAGTGAAAAACTGTTTTTT. As protein: CASGLVLGSEKLFF.

The chain is built from TRBV30 and TRBJ2-1, with TRBD2 matching over 13 bases. V was clipped by 3 bases and J by 6 bases; unmatched bases: 5. In germline, CDR1 is GTSNPN, CDR2 SVGIG (reference sequence). This CDR3 is built from 15 residues. DNA of the CDR3: TGTGCCTGGAGCGCCGGGACTAGCGGGGTCAATGAGCAGTTCTTC. Translating gives CAWSAGTSGVNEQFF.